The 26 T cell receptor beta chains listed next were all sequenced from one sample in a study of T cell responses to AZD1222 COVID-19 vaccine. Profiled with immunoSEQ multiplex PCR; TCRdb holds only in-frame clones, not every one. Among fewer than 130,000 clones, around 92% were seen once, and the ten largest hold about 7.8%. The source material was peripheral blood, sampled on day 0 of AZD1222 vaccination. The origin of the receptors is an adult in good health.

The gene calls are TRBV7-9 and TRBJ1-5; D is uncertain. The CDR3 loop spans 14 amino acids. Germline lookup yields CDR1 SEHNR and CDR2 FQNEAQ (reference sequence). V was trimmed by 1 base and J by 5 bases, leaving 9 bases between them. CDR3 protein: CASSLEGRDQPQHF. CDR3 nucleotide sequence: TGTGCCAGCAGCTTAGAAGGGAGGGATCAGCCCCAGCATTTT.

The chain combines TRBV5-1 with TRBJ2-1, with D possibly matching TRBD1 (6 bases). The CDR3 loop spans 13 amino acids. The V and J ends lost 0 bases and 8 bases respectively, with 9 bases between them. Germline values: CDR1 SGHRS, CDR2 YFSETQ. The CDR3 region has the DNA TGCGCCAGCAGCTTGGCAGGGGTCCATGAGCAGTTCTTC. Translation gives CASSLAGVHEQFF.

The chain combines TRBV9 with TRBJ2-3, with D tentatively TRBD2 (6 bases). The germline V gene has CDR1 SGDLS and CDR2 YYNGEE. CDR3 length: 15 residues. V shed 0 bases and J shed 1 base, with 9 bases lying between them. The DNA of the CDR3 is TGTGCCAGCAGCGTAGGGGGCGGGGGCACAGATACGCAGTATTTT. This encodes CASSVGGGGTDTQYF.

The chain recombines TRBV30 with TRBJ2-2; no definite D call. The V and J ends lost 2 bases and 4 bases respectively, with 2 bases between them. Germline CDR1 reads GTSNPN; CDR2 reads SVGIG (reference sequence). The CDR3 has 11 amino acids. DNA of the CDR3: TGTGCCTGGAGTTCCACCGGGGAGCTGTTTTTT. Amino acids: CAWSSTGELFF.

The rearrangement joins TRBV5-8 to TRBJ1-6; D possibly corresponds to TRBD1 (6 bases). The V gene lost 0 bases and the J gene lost 8 bases, with 12 bases spanning the gap. This CDR3 region has 15 residues. Germline-derived CDR1 and CDR2 are SGHTS and YDEGEE. CDR3 DNA sequence: TGTGCCAGCAGCTTGGCCTCAGGGACACATTCACCCCTCCACTTT. Translated, it gives CASSLASGTHSPLHF.

This clone showed up just once. The chain has TRBV6-5 and TRBJ2-3; 7 bases are shared with TRBD1. Looked up from germline, CDR1 is MNHEY and CDR2 is SVGAGI. Germline trimming cut 6 bases from V and 2 bases from J; bases unmatched to any gene: 5. This CDR3 is 14 amino acids long. CDR3 amino acids: CASRKDRFTDTQYF. The CDR3 DNA follows: TGTGCCAGCAGGAAGGACAGGTTCACAGATACGCAGTATTTT.

The V gene is TRBV12-3 or TRBV12-4, the J gene TRBJ1-2; D is uncertain. The germline V and J ends were trimmed by 1 base and 8 bases, with 8 bases remaining between them. The CDR3 loop spans 12 amino acids. CDR3 sequence: CASSLGTPGYTF. The CDR3 nucleotides are TGTGCCAGCAGTTTAGGGACCCCAGGCTACACCTTC.

The rearrangement joins TRBV9 to TRBJ2-7; D may be TRBD1 (6 bases). Germline V CDR1 and CDR2: SGDLS, YYNGEE. The germline V and J ends were trimmed by 4 bases and 6 bases, with 23 bases remaining between them. The CDR3 runs 16 residues. The CDR3, as DNA: TGTGCCAGCAGCCCCCACTCAGGACAGTCCTATGGCGAGCAGTACTTC. Protein: CASSPHSGQSYGEQYF.

The V gene is TRBV18, the J gene TRBJ1-3; no definite D call. The germline gives CDR1 KGHSH, CDR2 LQKENI. V was cut by 6 bases and J by 8 bases, with 11 bases left in between. This CDR3 comprises 12 residues. The CDR3 DNA is TGTGCCAGCTCGAGCAGCGAAGACACCATATATTTT. The encoded protein is CASSSSEDTIYF.

This chain uses TRBV30 with TRBJ2-5, with 8 bases fitting TRBD1. This CDR3 is built from 13 residues. The trim removed 7 bases at V and 5 bases at J, leaving 9 bases unmatched. Germline V gives CDR1 GTSNPN, CDR2 SVGIG (reference sequence). DNA of the CDR3: TGTGCCTCAACCGCGGACAGGGCGGAGACCCAGTACTTC. Protein sequence: CASTADRAETQYF.

V and J are TRBV7-2 and TRBJ1-5, with TRBD1 matching 10 bases. V gave up 1 base and J gave up 3 bases; unmatched junction bases: 3. Germline assignment: CDR1 SGHTA and CDR2 FQGNSA. The CDR3 extends over 16 amino acids. This chain's CDR3 is CASSLGGQGINQPQHF. The CDR3 nucleotides are TGTGCCAGCAGCTTAGGGGGACAGGGGATCAATCAGCCCCAGCATTTT.

The gene calls are TRBV9 and TRBJ2-2; unclear D gene. Germline V gene data show CDR1 as SGDLS and CDR2 as YYNGEE. The CDR3 runs to 12 residues. V was trimmed by 0 bases and J by 7 bases, leaving 4 bases between them. This CDR3 reads CASSVDYGELFF. The CDR3 region has the DNA TGTGCCAGCAGCGTAGACTACGGGGAGCTGTTTTTT.

V is TRBV5-6 and J is TRBJ2-7; 10 bases are a match to TRBD1. V lost 7 bases to trimming and J lost 2 bases; unmatched junction nucleotides: 9. This CDR3 spans 15 amino acids. Per germline, CDR1 SGHDT and CDR2 YYEEEE. The CDR3 region is CASFPYGTGAYEQYF. CDR3 DNA sequence: TGTGCCAGCTTCCCTTACGGGACAGGGGCCTACGAGCAGTACTTC.

This chain joins TRBV28 and TRBJ2-2; 10 nucleotides agree with TRBD2. The CDR3 runs 15 residues. J gave up 0 bases and V 7 bases, and 2 bases lay outside the gene matches. CDR1 and CDR2 from the germline V gene are MDHEN and SYDVKM. DNA of the CDR3: TGTGCCAGCACTAGCGGGGGACCGAACACCGGGGAGCTGTTTTTT. Its translation is CASTSGGPNTGELFF.

The genes are TRBV4-2 and TRBJ2-2, with TRBD2 matching over 8 bases. This CDR3 contains 16 residues. Germline trimming cut 4 bases from V and 3 bases from J; bases unmatched to any gene: 7. CDR1 and CDR2 (germline): LGHNA, YNFKEQ. The CDR3 bases are TGTGCCAGCAGCCGGGGGGGACTAGGCGACACCGGGGAGCTGTTTTTT. The encoded protein is CASSRGGLGDTGELFF.

This clone occurred a few times. The V gene is TRBV2, the J gene TRBJ1-2; unclear D gene. The germline gives CDR1 SNHLY, CDR2 FYNNEI. The CDR3 loop spans 14 amino acids. The ends were cut back, 4 bases at V and 4 bases at J, with 13 bases in the middle. The CDR3 spells CASSGGMQGYGYTF. The CDR3 DNA follows: TGTGCCAGCAGTGGAGGGATGCAAGGCTATGGCTACACCTTC.

The V and J genes are TRBV30 and TRBJ1-2; D is possibly TRBD1 (6 bases). Germline values: CDR1 GTSNPN, CDR2 SVGIG (reference sequence). Trimming left V 1 base short and J 8 bases short, with 14 bases between. The CDR3 is made up of 13 amino acids. This chain's CDR3 is CAWSGSTGTGYTF. CDR3 in DNA: TGTGCCTGGAGTGGTTCGACAGGCACAGGCTACACCTTC.

The J gene is TRBJ1-2, the V gene TRBV5-5; 8 positions agree with TRBD1. The CDR3 covers 15 residues. Germline V gene sequence: CDR1 SGHKS, CDR2 YYEKEE (reference sequence). The trim removed 0 bases at V and 4 bases at J, leaving 5 bases unmatched. CDR3 nucleotide sequence: TGTGCCAGCAGCTTGGGTTACAGGGGGACCTATGGCTACACCTTC. Translation gives CASSLGYRGTYGYTF.

The chain combines TRBV7-9 with TRBJ1-3; D not certain. The ends were cut back, 5 bases at V and 3 bases at J, with 8 bases in the middle. The CDR3 runs to 13 residues. CDR1 SEHNR and CDR2 FQNEAQ come from the germline V gene (reference sequence). CDR3 in amino acids: CASSTSNGNTIYF. The CDR3 coding sequence is TGTGCCAGCAGCACAAGTAATGGAAACACCATATATTTT.

V is TRBV5-1 and J is TRBJ2-2; no reliable D call. Trimming shortened V by 0 bases and J by 1 base, and 4 bases separated the two germline ends. Germline V gene data show CDR1 as SGHRS and CDR2 as YFSETQ. The CDR3 spans 14 residues. CDR3 sequence (DNA): TGCGCCAGCAGCTTGGAGTGGAACACCGGGGAGCTGTTTTTT. Translating it yields CASSLEWNTGELFF. Based on the CDR3 plus reference TRBV5-1 and TRBJ2-2, the full variable domain is KAGVTQTPRYLIKTRGQQVTLSCSPISGHRSVSWYQQTPGQGLQFLFEYFSETQRNKGNFPGRFSGRQFSNSRSEMNVSTLELGDSALYLCASSLEWNTGELFFGEGSRLTVL.

The CDR3 bases are TGTGCCAGCAGATCCGGGACAAAACTGTTTTTT. Its translation is CASRSGTKLFF. The chain combines TRBV6-4 with TRBJ1-4; D is possibly TRBD1 (5 bases). The CDR3 covers 11 residues. With 6 bases removed from V and 10 bases from J, the gap between germline ends came to 9 bases. Germline V gives CDR1 MRHNA, CDR2 SNTAGT.

The chain joins TRBV30 to TRBJ2-3; 12 bases align to TRBD2. V lost 7 bases and J lost 4; bases outside the gene matches: 9. The germline V gene encodes CDR1 GTSNPN and CDR2 SVGIG (reference sequence). The CDR3 contains 15 residues. The DNA for the CDR3 is TGTGCCTCAATAGCTAGCGGGGGGGCCCCAGATACGCAGTATTTT. Amino acids: CASIASGGAPDTQYF.

This clone was detected only once. The chain has TRBV7-2 and TRBJ2-5, with D unresolved. This CDR3 has 14 amino acids. The V gene's germline CDR1 is SGHTA and CDR2 FQGNSA. V was cut by 6 bases and J by 2 bases, with 13 bases left in between. CDR3 DNA sequence: TGTGCCAGCAGATCCCCCATGAGTCAAGAGACCCAGTACTTC. It encodes CASRSPMSQETQYF.

This chain connects TRBV4-1 to TRBJ2-3, with TRBD2 matching over 7 bases. The CDR3 spans 15 residues. V dropped 2 bases and J dropped 4; count of bases not matched to a gene: 6. Looked up from germline, CDR1 is MGHRA and CDR2 is YSYEKL. The DNA of the CDR3 is TGCGCCAGCAGCCAACACACGACTAGCCCAGATACGCAGTATTTT. Its translation is CASSQHTTSPDTQYF.

J is TRBJ1-3 and V is TRBV6-4; 7 bases are a match to TRBD1. V shed 6 bases and J 3 bases; nucleotides not matched to a gene: 8. There are 15 residues in the CDR3. Germline CDR1 and CDR2: MRHNA and SNTAGT. The CDR3: CASSEDRFFGNTIYF. In DNA form, the CDR3 reads TGTGCCAGCAGCGAGGACAGGTTTTTTGGAAACACCATATATTTT.

This clone was counted once. This chain links TRBV4-1 with TRBJ1-2; the D is unclear. CDR3 size: 15 residues. Between the trimmed V and J ends, which lost 5 bases and 8 bases, there was a span of 21 bases. Germline V lookup: CDR1 MGHRA, CDR2 YSYEKL. In DNA, the CDR3 is TGCGCCAGCAGCGGGTGGGGAGACCTCGATCCCGGCTACACCTTC. It translates to CASSGWGDLDPGYTF.